This T cell receptor beta chain derives from a study of blood T cell repertoires in COVID-19. Study-wide context: COVID-19 samples from acute and convalescent phases originated in the United States, Italy and Spain. PBMCs, B-cell-depleted T cells, or T cells were the source of the cDNA or gDNA that made up the material.

Measured with immunoSEQ multiplex PCR; TCRdb has only the in-frame clones, and not every one. In the table there are more than 250,000 clones, over 75% of which are singletons. CDR1 MDHEN and CDR2 SYDVKM come from the germline V gene. CDR3 size: 14 residues. V dropped 2 bases and J dropped 4 bases, with 11 bases sitting between them. This receptor was obtained from a woman aged 18-35 years who had recovered from COVID-19. Sequencing input: PBMCs or T cells enriched from blood (not recorded which). V usage is TRBV28 and J usage is TRBJ1-1; D perhaps matches TRBD1 (5 bases). CDR3 in amino acids: CASSLELGRTEAFF. The CDR3 DNA is TGTGCCAGCAGTTTAGAATTGGGGCGCACTGAAGCTTTCTTT.